This TCR beta chain was profiled in a study of blood T cells in healthy people across ages. Study observations and caveats: A strong correlation was seen between TCR beta diversity and naive T cell percentage. Significant beta diversity loss was already apparent by age roughly 40, declining roughly linearly.

Germline V gene lookup returns CDR1 SGHRS and CDR2 YFSETQ. J lost 1 base, V lost 5 bases, and 7 bases had no gene match. The CDR3 has 15 residues. For this clonotype: Its antigen is currently unknown.

The use of a sample-barcoded 5' primer and a J-beta primer mix characterized a second PCR of about 7 to 12 cycles. TCRdb itself ran the 5' RACE reads through MiXCR, one entry per CDR3 protein. The data show some 900,000 distinct CDR3 sequences, roughly 52% seen once. Every donor gave 9 to 10 milliliters of peripheral blood. The rearrangement links TRBV5-1 to TRBJ1-1; 8 bases fit TRBD1. Sequencing was performed on blood. The origin of this receptor is a young man in good health. The CDR3: CASRGDTGGNTEAFF. Written as DNA, the CDR3 is TGCGCCAGCAGGGGTGATACAGGGGGGAACACTGAAGCTTTCTTT.